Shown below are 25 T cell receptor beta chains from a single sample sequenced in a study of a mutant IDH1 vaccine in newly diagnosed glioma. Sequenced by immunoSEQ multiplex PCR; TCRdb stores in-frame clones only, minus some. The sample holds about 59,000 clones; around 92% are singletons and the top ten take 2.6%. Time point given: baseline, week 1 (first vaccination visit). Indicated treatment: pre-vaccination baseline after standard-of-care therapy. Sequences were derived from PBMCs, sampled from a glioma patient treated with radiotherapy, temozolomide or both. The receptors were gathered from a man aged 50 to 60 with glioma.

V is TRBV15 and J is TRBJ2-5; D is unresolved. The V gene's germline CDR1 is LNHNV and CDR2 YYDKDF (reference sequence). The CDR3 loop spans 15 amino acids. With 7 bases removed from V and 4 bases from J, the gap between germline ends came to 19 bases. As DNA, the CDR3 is TGTGCCACCACCCGAGATAAAGTGTCAGCAGAGACCCAGTACTTC. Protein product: CATTRDKVSAETQYF.

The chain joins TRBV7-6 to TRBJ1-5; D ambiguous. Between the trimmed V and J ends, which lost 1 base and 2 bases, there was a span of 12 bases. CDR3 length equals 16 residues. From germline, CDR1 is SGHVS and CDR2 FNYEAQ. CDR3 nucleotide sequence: TGTGCCAGCAGCTTAGGGTCCGGGCGGGGCAATCAGCCCCAGCATTTT. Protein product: CASSLGSGRGNQPQHF.

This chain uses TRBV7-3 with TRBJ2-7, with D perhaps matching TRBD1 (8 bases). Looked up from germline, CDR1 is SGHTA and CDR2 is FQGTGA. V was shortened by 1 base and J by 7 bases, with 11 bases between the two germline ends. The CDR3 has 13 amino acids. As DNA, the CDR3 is TGTGCCAGCAGCTTAATACAGGGGGGGGAGCAGTACTTC. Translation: CASSLIQGGEQYF.

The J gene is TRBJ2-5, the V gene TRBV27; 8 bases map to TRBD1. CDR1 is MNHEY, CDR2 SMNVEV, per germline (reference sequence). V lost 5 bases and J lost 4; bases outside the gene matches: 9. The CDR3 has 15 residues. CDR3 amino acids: CASSHPAGGGETQYF. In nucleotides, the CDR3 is TGTGCCAGCAGTCACCCCGCAGGGGGCGGAGAGACCCAGTACTTC.

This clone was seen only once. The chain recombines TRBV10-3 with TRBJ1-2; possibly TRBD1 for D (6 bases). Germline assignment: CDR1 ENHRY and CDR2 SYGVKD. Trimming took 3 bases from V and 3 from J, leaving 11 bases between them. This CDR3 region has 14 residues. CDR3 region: CAISETGSHYGYTF. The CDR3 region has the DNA TGTGCCATCAGTGAAACAGGGTCCCACTATGGCTACACCTTC.

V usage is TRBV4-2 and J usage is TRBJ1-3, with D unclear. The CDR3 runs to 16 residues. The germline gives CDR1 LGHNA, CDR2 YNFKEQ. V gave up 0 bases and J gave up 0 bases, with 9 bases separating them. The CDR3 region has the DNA TGTGCCAGCAGCCAAGATCTCATGAGCTCTGGAAACACCATATATTTT. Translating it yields CASSQDLMSSGNTIYF.

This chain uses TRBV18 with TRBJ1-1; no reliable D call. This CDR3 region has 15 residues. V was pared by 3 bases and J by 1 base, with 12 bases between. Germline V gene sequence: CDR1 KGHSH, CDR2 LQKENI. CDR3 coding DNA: TGTGCCAGCTCACCTATCCTTCAGAAGAACACTGAAGCTTTCTTT. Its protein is CASSPILQKNTEAFF.

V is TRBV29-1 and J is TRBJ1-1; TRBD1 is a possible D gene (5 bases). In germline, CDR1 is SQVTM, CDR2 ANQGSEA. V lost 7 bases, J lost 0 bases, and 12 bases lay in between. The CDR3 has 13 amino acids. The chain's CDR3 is CSAGGLVNTEAFF. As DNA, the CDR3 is TGCAGCGCCGGGGGACTGGTGAACACTGAAGCTTTCTTT. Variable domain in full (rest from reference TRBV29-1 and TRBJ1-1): SAVISQKPSRDICQRGTSLTIQCQVDSQVTMMFWYRQQPGQSLTLIATANQGSEATYESGFVIDKFPISRPNLTFSTLTVSNMSPEDSSIYLCSAGGLVNTEAFFGQGTRLTVV.

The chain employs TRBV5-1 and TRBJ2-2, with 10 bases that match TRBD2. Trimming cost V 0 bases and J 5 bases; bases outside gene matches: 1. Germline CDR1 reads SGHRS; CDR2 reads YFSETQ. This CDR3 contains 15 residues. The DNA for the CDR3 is TGCGCCAGCAGCTTGGTTAGCGGGGGGACCGGGGAGCTGTTTTTT. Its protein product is CASSLVSGGTGELFF.

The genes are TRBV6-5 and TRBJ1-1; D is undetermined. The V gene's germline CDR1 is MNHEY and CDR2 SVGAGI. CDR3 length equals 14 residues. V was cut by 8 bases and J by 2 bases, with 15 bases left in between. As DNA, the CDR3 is TGTGCCAGCCACCCCGTCGGGGTTAACACTGAAGCTTTCTTT. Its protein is CASHPVGVNTEAFF.

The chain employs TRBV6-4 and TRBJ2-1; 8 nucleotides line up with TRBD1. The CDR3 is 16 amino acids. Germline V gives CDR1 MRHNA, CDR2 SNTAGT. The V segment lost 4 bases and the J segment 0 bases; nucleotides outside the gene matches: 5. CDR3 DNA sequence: TGTGCCAGCAGTGCAGGGGGCGTCGGCTCCTACAATGAGCAGTTCTTC. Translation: CASSAGGVGSYNEQFF.

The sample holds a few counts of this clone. The CDR3 DNA follows: TGTGCCAGCTGGACGGCGAGCTCCTACGAGCAGTACTTC. This codes for CASWTASSYEQYF. The chain joins TRBV27 to TRBJ2-7; the D is unclear. V was cut by 8 bases and J by 0 bases, with 11 bases left in between. CDR3 length: 13 residues. Germline V gene data show CDR1 as MNHEY and CDR2 as SMNVEV (reference sequence).

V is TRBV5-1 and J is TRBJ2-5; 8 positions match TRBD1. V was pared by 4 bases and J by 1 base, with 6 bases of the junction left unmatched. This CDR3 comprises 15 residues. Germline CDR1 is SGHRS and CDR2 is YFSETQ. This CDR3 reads CASSAYRGSQETQYF. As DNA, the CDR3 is TGCGCCAGCAGCGCCTACAGGGGGAGCCAAGAGACCCAGTACTTC. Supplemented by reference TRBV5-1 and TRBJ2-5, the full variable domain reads KAGVTQTPRYLIKTRGQQVTLSCSPISGHRSVSWYQQTPGQGLQFLFEYFSETQRNKGNFPGRFSGRQFSNSRSEMNVSTLELGDSALYLCASSAYRGSQETQYFGPGTRLLVL.

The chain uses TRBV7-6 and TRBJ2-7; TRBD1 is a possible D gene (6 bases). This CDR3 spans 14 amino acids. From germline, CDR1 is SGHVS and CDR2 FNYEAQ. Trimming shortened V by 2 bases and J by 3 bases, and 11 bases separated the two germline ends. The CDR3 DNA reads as TGTGCCAGCAGCTTACTACAGGGTGGCTACGAGCAGTACTTC. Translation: CASSLLQGGYEQYF.

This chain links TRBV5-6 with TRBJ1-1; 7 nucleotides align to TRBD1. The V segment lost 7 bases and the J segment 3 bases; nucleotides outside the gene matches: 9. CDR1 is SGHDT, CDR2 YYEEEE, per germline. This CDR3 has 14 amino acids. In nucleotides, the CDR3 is TGTGCCAGCTCCCCCGGAGGGGGCTACACTGAAGCTTTCTTT. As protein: CASSPGGGYTEAFF.

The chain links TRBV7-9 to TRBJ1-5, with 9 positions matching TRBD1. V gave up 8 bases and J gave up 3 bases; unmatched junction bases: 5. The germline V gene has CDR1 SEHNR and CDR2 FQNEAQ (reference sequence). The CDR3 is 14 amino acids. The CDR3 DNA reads TGTGCCAGCGGGGGACAGGGTATCAATCAGCCCCAGCATTTT. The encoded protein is CASGGQGINQPQHF.

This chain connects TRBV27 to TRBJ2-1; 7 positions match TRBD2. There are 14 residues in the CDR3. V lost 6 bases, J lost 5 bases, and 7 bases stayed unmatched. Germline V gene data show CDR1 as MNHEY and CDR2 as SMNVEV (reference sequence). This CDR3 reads CASSRRGLNNEQFF. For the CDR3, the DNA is TGTGCCAGCAGCCGGCGGGGACTAAACAATGAGCAGTTCTTC.

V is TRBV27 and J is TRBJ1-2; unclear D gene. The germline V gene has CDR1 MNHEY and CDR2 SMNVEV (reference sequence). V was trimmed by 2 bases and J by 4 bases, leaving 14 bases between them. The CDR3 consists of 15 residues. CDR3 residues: CASSLKGGSRYGYTF. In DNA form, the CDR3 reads TGTGCCAGCAGTTTAAAGGGAGGCAGCCGCTATGGCTACACCTTC.

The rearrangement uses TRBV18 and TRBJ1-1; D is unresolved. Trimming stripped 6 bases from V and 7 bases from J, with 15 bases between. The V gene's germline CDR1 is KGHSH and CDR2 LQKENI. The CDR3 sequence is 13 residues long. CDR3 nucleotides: TGTGCCAGCTCCCCCGCTACAGATGGTGAAGCTTTCTTT. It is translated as CASSPATDGEAFF. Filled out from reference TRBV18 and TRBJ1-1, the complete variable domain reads NAGVMQNPRHLVRRRGQEARLRCSPMKGHSHVYWYRQLPEEGLKFMVYLQKENIIDESGMPKERFSAEFPKEGPSILRIQQVVRGDSAAYFCASSPATDGEAFFGQGTRLTVV.

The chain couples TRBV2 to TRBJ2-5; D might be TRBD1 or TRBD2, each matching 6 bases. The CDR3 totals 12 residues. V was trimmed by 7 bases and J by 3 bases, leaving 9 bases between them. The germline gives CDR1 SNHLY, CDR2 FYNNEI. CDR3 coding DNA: TGTGCCAGCACTAGGGGGGAAGAGACCCAGTACTTC. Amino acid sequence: CASTRGEETQYF.

DNA of the CDR3: TGTGCCTGGAGTGTCGGCAGATCCTACGAGCAGTACTTC. Its protein is CAWSVGRSYEQYF. The chain carries TRBV30 and TRBJ2-7; D gene ambiguous. Germline V gene sequence: CDR1 GTSNPN, CDR2 SVGIG (reference sequence). This CDR3 is built from 13 residues. V gave up 0 bases and J gave up 1 base, with 7 bases separating them.

CDR3 sequence (DNA): TGTGCCAGCAGCTTAGGTGGACAGTACAATGAGCAGTTCTTC. This codes for CASSLGGQYNEQFF. This chain uses TRBV7-3 with TRBJ2-1, with a tentative D call TRBD1 (6 bases). This CDR3 is 14 amino acids long. V was pared by 2 bases and J by 4 bases, with 9 bases between. Germline V lookup: CDR1 SGHTA, CDR2 FQGTGA.

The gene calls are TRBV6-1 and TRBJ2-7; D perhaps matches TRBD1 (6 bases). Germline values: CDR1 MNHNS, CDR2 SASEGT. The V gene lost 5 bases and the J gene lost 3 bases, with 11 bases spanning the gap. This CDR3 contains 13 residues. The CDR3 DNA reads TGTGCCAGCAGTAGACAGGTGGGCTACGAGCAGTACTTC. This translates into CASSRQVGYEQYF.

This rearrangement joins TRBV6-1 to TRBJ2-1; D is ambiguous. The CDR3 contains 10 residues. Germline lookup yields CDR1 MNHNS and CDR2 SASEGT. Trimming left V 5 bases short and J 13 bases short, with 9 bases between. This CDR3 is CASSRIDQFF. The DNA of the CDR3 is TGTGCCAGCAGTAGGATTGACCAGTTCTTC.

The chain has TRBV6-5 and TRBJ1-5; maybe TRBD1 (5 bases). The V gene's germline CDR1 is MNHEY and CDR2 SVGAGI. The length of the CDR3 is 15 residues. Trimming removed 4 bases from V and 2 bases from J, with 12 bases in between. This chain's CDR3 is CASSLGTERNQPQHF. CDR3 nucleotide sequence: TGTGCCAGCAGTTTAGGGACGGAGCGCAATCAGCCCCAGCATTTT.